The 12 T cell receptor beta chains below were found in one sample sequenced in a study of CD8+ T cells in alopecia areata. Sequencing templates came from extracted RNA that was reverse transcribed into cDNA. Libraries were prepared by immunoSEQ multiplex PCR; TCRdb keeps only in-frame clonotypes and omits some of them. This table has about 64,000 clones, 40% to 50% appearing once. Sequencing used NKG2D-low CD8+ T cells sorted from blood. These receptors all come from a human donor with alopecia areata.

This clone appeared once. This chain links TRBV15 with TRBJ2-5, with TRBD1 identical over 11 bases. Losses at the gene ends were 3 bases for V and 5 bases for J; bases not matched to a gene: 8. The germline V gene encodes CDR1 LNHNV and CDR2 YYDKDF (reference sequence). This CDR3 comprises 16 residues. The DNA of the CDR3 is TGTGCCACCAGCAGTGGGACAGGGGGGAGGCAGGAGACCCAGTACTTC. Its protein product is CATSSGTGGRQETQYF.

CDR3 bases: TGTGCCTGGAGGGACGGGACCTACGAGCAGTACTTC. Its translation: CAWRDGTYEQYF. The chain employs TRBV30 and TRBJ2-7; D might be TRBD2 (5 bases). The CDR3 is made up of 12 amino acids. Germline CDR1 reads GTSNPN; CDR2 reads SVGIG (reference sequence). V lost 3 bases to trimming and J lost 2 bases, with 8 bases between them. Full variable domain (outside the CDR3, taken from reference TRBV30 and TRBJ2-7): SQTIHQWPATLVQPVGSPLSLECTVEGTSNPNLYWYRQAAGRGLQLLFYSVGIGQISSEVPQNLSASRPQDRQFILSSKKLLLSDSGFYLCAWRDGTYEQYFGPGTRLTVT.

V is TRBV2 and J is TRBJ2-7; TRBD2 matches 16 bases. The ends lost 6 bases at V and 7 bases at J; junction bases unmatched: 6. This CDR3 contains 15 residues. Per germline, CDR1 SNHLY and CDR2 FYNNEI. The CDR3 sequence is CASRGLAGGSSEQYF. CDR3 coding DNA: TGTGCCAGCAGGGGACTAGCGGGAGGGTCCTCGGAGCAGTACTTC.

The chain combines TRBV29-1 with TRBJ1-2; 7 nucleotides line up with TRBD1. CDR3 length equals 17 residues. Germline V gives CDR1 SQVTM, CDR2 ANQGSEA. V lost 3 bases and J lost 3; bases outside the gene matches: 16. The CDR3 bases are TGCAGCGTTGATACGAGGGACAGTCAAGACCTAGACTATGGCTACACCTTC. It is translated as CSVDTRDSQDLDYGYTF.

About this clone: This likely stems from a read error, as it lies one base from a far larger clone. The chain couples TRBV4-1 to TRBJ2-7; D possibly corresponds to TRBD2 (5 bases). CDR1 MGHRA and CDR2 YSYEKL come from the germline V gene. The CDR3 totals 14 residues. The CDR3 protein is CASSPSTDSYEQCF. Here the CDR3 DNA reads TGCGCCAGCAGCCCCTCGACGGACTCCTACGAGCAGTGCTTC.

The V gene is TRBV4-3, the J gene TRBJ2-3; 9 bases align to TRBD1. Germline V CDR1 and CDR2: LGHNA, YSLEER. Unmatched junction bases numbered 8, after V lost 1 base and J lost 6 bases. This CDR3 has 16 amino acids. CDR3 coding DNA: TGCGCCAGCAGCCAAGGATGGGGACAGGGTGGGGATACGCAGTATTTT. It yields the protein CASSQGWGQGGDTQYF.

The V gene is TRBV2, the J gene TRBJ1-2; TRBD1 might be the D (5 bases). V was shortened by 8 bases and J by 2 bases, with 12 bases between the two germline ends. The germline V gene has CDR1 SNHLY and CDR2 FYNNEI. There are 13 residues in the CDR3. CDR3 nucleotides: TGTGCCAGCGAGGCAGGGTTAAACTATGGCTACACCTTC. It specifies CASEAGLNYGYTF. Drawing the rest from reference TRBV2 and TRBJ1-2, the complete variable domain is EPEVTQTPSHQVTQMGQEVILRCVPISNHLYFYWYRQILGQKVEFLVSFYNNEISEKSEIFDDQFSVERPDGSNFTLKIRSTKLEDSAMYFCASEAGLNYGYTFGSGTRLTVV.

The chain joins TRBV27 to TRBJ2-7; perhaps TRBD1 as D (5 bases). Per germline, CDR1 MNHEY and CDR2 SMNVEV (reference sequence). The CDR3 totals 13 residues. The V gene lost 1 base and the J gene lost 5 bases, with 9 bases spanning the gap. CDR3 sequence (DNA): TGTGCCAGCAGTTTATTTGGGGCCCACGAGCAGTACTTC. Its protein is CASSLFGAHEQYF.

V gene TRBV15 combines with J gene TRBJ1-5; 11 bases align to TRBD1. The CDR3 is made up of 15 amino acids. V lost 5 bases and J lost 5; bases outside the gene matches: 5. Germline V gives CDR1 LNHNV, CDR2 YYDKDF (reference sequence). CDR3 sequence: CATSVGQGAHQPQHF. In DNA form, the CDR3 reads TGTGCCACCAGCGTCGGACAGGGGGCTCATCAGCCCCAGCATTTT.

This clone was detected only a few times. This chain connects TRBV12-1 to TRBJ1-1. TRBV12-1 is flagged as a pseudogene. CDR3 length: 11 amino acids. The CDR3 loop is CASPWWSEAFF. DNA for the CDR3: TGTGCCAGCCCTTGGTGGTCTGAAGCTTTCTTT.

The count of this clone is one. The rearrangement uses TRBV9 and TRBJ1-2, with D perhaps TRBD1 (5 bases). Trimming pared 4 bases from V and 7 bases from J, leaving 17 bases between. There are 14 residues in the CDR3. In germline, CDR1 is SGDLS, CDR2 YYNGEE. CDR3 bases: TGTGCCAGCAGCTTCCAGGGAGAGGCGCGTGGCTACACCTTC. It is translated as CASSFQGEARGYTF. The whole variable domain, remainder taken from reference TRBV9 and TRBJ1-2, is DSGVTQTPKHLITATGQRVTLRCSPRSGDLSVYWYQQSLDQGLQFLIQYYNGEERAKGNILERFSAQQFPDLHSELNLSSLELGDSALYFCASSFQGEARGYTFGSGTRLTVV.

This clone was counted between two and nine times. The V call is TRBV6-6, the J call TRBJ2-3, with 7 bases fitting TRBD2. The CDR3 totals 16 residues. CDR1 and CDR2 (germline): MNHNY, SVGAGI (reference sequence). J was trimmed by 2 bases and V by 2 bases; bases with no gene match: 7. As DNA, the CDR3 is TGTGCCAGCAGTTACCTCGGACTAGGAAACACAGATACGCAGTATTTT. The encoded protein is CASSYLGLGNTDTQYF.